The rows below give T cell receptor beta chains drawn from one sample of a study of blood T cells in healthy people across ages. Using its own MiXCR run on the 5' RACE reads, TCRdb lists one record per CDR3 protein. The sample yields 1.5 million to 2 million distinct CDR3 sequences, 30% to 40% seen once. Material: blood. The source is a woman in her 30s in good health. Each CDR3 is given with its conserved first and last residue. D genes are given only for firm matches. Size is omitted from some rows. Given values are once, few, many or a class for expanded clones.

V	D	J	size	DNA	CDR3
TRBV18	.	TRBJ1-2	few	TGTGCCAGCTCACCGCCCGGGGGGATTAACTATGGCTACACCTTC	CASSPPGGINYGYTF
TRBV30	TRBD1	TRBJ2-3	.	TGTGCCTGGAGTGCCAGGACAGGATATAGCACAGATACGCAGTATTTT	CAWSARTGYSTDTQYF
TRBV20-1	TRBD1	TRBJ1-2	.	TGCAGTGCTAGAGTGGCAGGGGGCGCGGGAGGCTACACCTTC	CSARVAGGAGGYTF
TRBV20-1	.	TRBJ1-1	few	TGCAGTGCTAGAAGGGGGGCGATGAACACTGAAGCTTTCTTT	CSARRGAMNTEAFF
TRBV14	TRBD1	TRBJ2-3	.	TGTGCCAGCAGCCTCACCGGGACAGGGGTTACAGATACGCAGTATTTT	CASSLTGTGVTDTQYF
TRBV4-1	.	TRBJ1-4	once	TGCGCCGGCAGCCAACCTCGTACAGGGTCGACTAATGAAAAACTGTTTTTT	CAGSQPRTGSTNEKLFF
TRBV20-1	.	TRBJ1-1	.	TGCAGTGCTAGAGGACCCATGGGGATCAAAATGGACACTGAAGCTTTCTTT	CSARGPMGIKMDTEAFF
TRBV28	.	TRBJ2-7	few	TGTGCCAGCAGTTTTTCAGGGCAGGTGGGCTCCTACGAGCAGTACTTC	CASSFSGQVGSYEQYF
TRBV20-1	TRBD2	TRBJ2-5	.	TGCAGTGCTATGGGACTAGCGGGGGGGCATCGGGAGACCCAGTACTTC	CSAMGLAGGHRETQYF
TRBV30	TRBD1	TRBJ1-6	.	TGTGCCTGGACCCGGACAGGGGAATCACCCCTCCACTTT	CAWTRTGESPLHF
TRBV10-3	TRBD1	TRBJ1-3	.	TGTGCCACTACTAATTCAGGACAGGCGGGAAACACCATATATTTT	CATTNSGQAGNTIYF
TRBV7-9	TRBD1	TRBJ2-3	few	TGTGCCAGCAGCGCACTAACAGGGGTAGATACGCAGTATTTT	CASSALTGVDTQYF
TRBV7-9	.	TRBJ2-3	many	TGTGCCAGCCGCTCTATGCGGGGCACAGATACGCAGTATTTT	CASRSMRGTDTQYF
TRBV14	TRBD1	TRBJ2-5	.	TGTGCCAGCAGCCAAAGGGGACAGATAGAGACCCAGTACTTC	CASSQRGQIETQYF
TRBV12-3/TRBV12-4	.	TRBJ2-7	many	TGTGCCAGCAGTCCCGGGGCCTTGTCCGAGCAGTACTTC	CASSPGALSEQYF
TRBV7-3	.	TRBJ2-1	.	TGTGCCAGCAGTTCGACTCTGAGGGAGACGCAGTTCTTC	CASSSTLRETQFF
TRBV5-1	TRBD1	TRBJ1-2	few	TGCGCCAGCAGCCCTAGGACAGGCGAGGCCTATGGCTACACCTTC	CASSPRTGEAYGYTF
TRBV20-1	TRBD1	TRBJ1-1	once	TGCAGTGAAAGGGGACAGGGGAACACTGAAGCTTTCTTT	CSERGQGNTEAFF
TRBV25-1	.	TRBJ2-7	.	TGTGCCAGCAGTGAATCGATTTGGGCCTCCAAATACGAGCAGTACTTC	CASSESIWASKYEQYF
TRBV5-5	.	TRBJ1-1	.	TGTGCCAGCAGCCTAAAGCGATTCGACAGTCACAAAGAAGCTTTCTTT	CASSLKRFDSHKEAFF
TRBV3-1	.	TRBJ1-2	.	TGTGCCAGCAGCCATGGGCCCCCCGCAGGGCACCTCACCTTC	CASSHGPPAGHLTF
TRBV11-2	TRBD1	TRBJ2-5	few	TGTGCCAGCAGTCGGACAGGGAAGCAAGAGACCCAGTACTTC	CASSRTGKQETQYF
TRBV29-1	TRBD2	TRBJ2-3	.	TGCAGCGTTGACGGGGGGGCCCGGTCAGATACGCAGTATTTT	CSVDGGARSDTQYF
TRBV6-1	TRBD2	TRBJ2-1	.	TGTGCCAGCAGACAGCCGGGACTAGCTTCTTACAATGAGCAGTTCTTC	CASRQPGLASYNEQFF
TRBV20-1	.	TRBJ2-7	few	TGCAGTGCTAGAGACCTGAATAGGCCCCTACGTTCGGAGCAGTACTTC	CSARDLNRPLRSEQYF
TRBV20-1	.	TRBJ2-5	.	TGCAGACTAGTGTCCCAAGAGACCCAGTACTTC	CRLVSQETQYF
TRBV9	.	TRBJ2-1	many	TGTGCCAGCAGCGCGATGACCAGTAACAATGAGCAGTTCTTC	CASSAMTSNNEQFF
TRBV9	.	TRBJ2-1	.	TGTGCTAGCAGCGTACCGGGATCAGCTTATGAGCAGTTCTTC	CASSVPGSAYEQFF
TRBV6-6	TRBD1	TRBJ1-2	.	TGTGCCAGCAGTACAAAGGGGACAGGGGGGCGAGGCTACACCTTC	CASSTKGTGGRGYTF
TRBV5-1	TRBD2	TRBJ2-7	.	TGCGCCAGCAGCTTCACTAGCGGCCCCTACGAGCAGTACTTC	CASSFTSGPYEQYF
TRBV10-3	TRBD2	TRBJ2-3	many	TGTGCCATCAGTGAGTCGACAGCGGGGTTAAACGAAGATACGCAGTATTTT	CAISESTAGLNEDTQYF
TRBV18	.	TRBJ2-1	few	TGTGCCAGCTCACCGGGACCCTACATAGGCGAGCAGTTCTTC	CASSPGPYIGEQFF
TRBV24-1	.	TRBJ2-5	.	TGTGCCACCAGTGCAGGTTCTCAAGAGACCCAGTACTTC	CATSAGSQETQYF
TRBV9	.	TRBJ1-1	.	TGTGCCAGGCATTTTGGGAATTGGGGGGCATGCATGAACACTGAAGCTTTCTTT	CARHFGNWGACMNTEAFF
TRBV27	TRBD1	TRBJ2-1	many	TGTGCCAGCAGGACAGGGGACAATGAGCAGTTCTTC	CASRTGDNEQFF
TRBV28	.	TRBJ1-5	.	TGTGCCAGCAGTTTAGGATGGGGGAGACAGCCCCAGCATTTT	CASSLGWGRQPQHF
TRBV13	TRBD2	TRBJ2-7	.	TGTGCCAGCAGCTTCCTGCGGGGGGGTATCCACGAGCAGTACTTC	CASSFLRGGIHEQYF
TRBV30	.	TRBJ1-1	.	TGTGCCTGGAGGATTCAGGGAGAGACTGAAGCTTTCTTT	CAWRIQGETEAFF
TRBV12-3/TRBV12-4	.	TRBJ2-3	.	TGTGCCAGCAGCAAATGGCGGGGGCGCACAGATGCGCAGTATTTT	CASSKWRGRTDAQYF
TRBV11-2	.	TRBJ2-6	.	TGTGCCAGCAGCTTAATTTCGGTGGACCAAGATAACGTCCTGACTTTC	CASSLISVDQDNVLTF
TRBV12-3/TRBV12-4	TRBD2	TRBJ2-7	few	TGTGCCAGCAGATTAGCGGGAGGGCCGGCGGAGCAGTACTTC	CASRLAGGPAEQYF
TRBV27	.	TRBJ2-1	.	TGTGCCAGCAGACCACGAGGAACTCACTTCTCCTACAATGAGCAGTTCTTC	CASRPRGTHFSYNEQFF
TRBV5-6	TRBD2	TRBJ2-7	.	TGTGCCAGCAGCCTAGGACTAGTCCCCTCCGAGCAGTACTTC	CASSLGLVPSEQYF
TRBV7-2	TRBD2	TRBJ2-1	few	TGTGCCAGCAGCTTAGATCCTAGCGGGGGGTCTCCGCAGTTCTTC	CASSLDPSGGSPQFF
TRBV12-3/TRBV12-4	.	TRBJ2-1	once	TGTGCCAGCAGTTCCCTAGCAGGACATGAGCAGTTCTTC	CASSSLAGHEQFF
TRBV3-1	.	TRBJ2-7	.	TGTGCCAGCAGCCAAGTAAGTTTCCTAAACGAGCAGTACTTC	CASSQVSFLNEQYF
TRBV20-1	TRBD2	TRBJ2-1	few	TGCAGTGCCATTACTAGCGGAGGTTGGCCCTACAATGAGCAGTTCTTC	CSAITSGGWPYNEQFF
TRBV7-2	TRBD1	TRBJ2-5	.	TGTGCCAGCAGCGCACGGACAGGGGCCGTGTCAGAGACCCAGTACTTC	CASSARTGAVSETQYF
TRBV4-1	.	TRBJ2-7	many	TGCGCCAGCAGCCAAGACCCGCCAGCGGAAGGCTACGAGCAGTACTTC	CASSQDPPAEGYEQYF
TRBV29-1	.	TRBJ1-2	few	TGCAGCGTTGAGCACGACACCAACTATGGCTACACCTTC	CSVEHDTNYGYTF